This note documents a single TCR beta chain sequence. Its antigen is not known. This entry is derived from a study of cytomegalovirus exposure and HLA in healthy donors. 60 Vbeta and 13 Jbeta primers were used in PCR. TCRdb keeps only in-frame clones here, not all; method: immunoSEQ multiplex PCR. The repertoire has approximately 91,000 clones, 60% to 75% of them found once; the top ten carry 1.2%. Germline V lookup: CDR1 SGHRS, CDR2 YFSETQ. The CDR3 runs to 14 residues. Trimming removed 1 base at V and 0 bases at J, with 8 bases between. Study findings and constraints: CMV serostatus alone was available as immune exposure information. The productive fraction for most TCR beta V segments was about 90% or about 30% in an earlier analysis.

The V and J genes are TRBV5-1 and TRBJ2-7; the D gene is possibly TRBD2 (6 bases). Source material: PBMCs. The receptor comes from a female donor in good health and CMV-seronegative. The CDR3 coding sequence is TGCGCCAGCAGCTTGAGGCGGGGCTCCTACGAGCAGTACTTC. Translated, it gives CASSLRRGSYEQYF.